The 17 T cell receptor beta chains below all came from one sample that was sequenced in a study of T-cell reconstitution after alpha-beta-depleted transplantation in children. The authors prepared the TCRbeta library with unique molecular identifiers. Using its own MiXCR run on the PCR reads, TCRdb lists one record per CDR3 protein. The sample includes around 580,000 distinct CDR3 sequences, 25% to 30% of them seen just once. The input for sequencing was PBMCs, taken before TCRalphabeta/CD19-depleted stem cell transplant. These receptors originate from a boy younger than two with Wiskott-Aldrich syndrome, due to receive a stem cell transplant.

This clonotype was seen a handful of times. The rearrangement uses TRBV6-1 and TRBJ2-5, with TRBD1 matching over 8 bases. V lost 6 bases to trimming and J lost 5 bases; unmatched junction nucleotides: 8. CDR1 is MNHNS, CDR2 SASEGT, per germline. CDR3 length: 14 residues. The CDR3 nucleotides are TGTGCCAGCAGACGGGGCAGGGGGCGTGAGACCCAGTACTTC. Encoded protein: CASRRGRGRETQYF.

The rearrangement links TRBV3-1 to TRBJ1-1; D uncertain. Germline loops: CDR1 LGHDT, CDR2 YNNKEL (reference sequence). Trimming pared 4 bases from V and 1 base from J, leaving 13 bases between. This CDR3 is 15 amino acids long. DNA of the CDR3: TGTGCCAGCAGCCCTAGCGAGAGGGAGAACACTGAAGCTTTCTTT. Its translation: CASSPSERENTEAFF.

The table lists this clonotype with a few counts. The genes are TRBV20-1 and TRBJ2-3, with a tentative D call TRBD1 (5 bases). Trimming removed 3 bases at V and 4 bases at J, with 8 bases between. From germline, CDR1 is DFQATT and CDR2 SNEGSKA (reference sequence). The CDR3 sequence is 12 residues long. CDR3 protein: CSASRQPDTQYF. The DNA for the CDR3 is TGCAGTGCTAGCAGACAGCCAGATACGCAGTATTTT.

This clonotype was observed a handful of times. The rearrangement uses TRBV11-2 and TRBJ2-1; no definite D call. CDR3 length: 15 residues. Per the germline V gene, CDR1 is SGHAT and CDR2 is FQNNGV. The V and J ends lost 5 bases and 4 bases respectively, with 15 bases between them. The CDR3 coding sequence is TGTGCCAGCAGCCCCGCGGTGGCCTCATACAATGAGCAGTTCTTC. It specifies CASSPAVASYNEQFF.

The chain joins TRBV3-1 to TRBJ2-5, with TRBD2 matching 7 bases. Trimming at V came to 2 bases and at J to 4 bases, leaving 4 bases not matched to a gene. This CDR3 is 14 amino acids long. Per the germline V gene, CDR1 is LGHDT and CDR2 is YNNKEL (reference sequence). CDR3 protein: CASSQRGGSETQYF. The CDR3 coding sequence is TGTGCCAGCAGCCAAAGGGGAGGGTCAGAGACCCAGTACTTC.

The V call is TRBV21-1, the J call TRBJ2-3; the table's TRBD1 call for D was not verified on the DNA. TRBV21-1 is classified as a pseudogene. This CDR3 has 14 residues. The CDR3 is CASSNRGWTDTQYF. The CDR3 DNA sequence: TGTGCCAGCAGCAACAGGGGGTGGACAGATACGCAGTATTTT.

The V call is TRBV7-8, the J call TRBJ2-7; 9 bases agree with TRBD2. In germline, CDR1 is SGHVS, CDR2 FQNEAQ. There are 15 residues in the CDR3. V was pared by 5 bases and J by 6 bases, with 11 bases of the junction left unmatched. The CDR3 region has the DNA TGTGCCAGCAGCGAGAACCGACTAGCGGTAGGCGAGCAGTACTTC. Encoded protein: CASSENRLAVGEQYF.

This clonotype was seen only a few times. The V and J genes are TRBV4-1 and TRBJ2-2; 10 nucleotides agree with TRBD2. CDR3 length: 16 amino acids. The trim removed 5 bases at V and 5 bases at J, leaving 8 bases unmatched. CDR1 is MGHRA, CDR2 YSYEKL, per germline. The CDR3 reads CASSLAGGLVTGELFF. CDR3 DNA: TGCGCCAGCAGCTTAGCGGGAGGATTGGTAACCGGGGAGCTGTTTTTT.

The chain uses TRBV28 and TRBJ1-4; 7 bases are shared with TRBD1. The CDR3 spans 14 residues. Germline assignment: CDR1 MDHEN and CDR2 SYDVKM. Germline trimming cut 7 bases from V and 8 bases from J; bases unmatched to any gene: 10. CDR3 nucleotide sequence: TGTGCCAGCACTCGCCGACAGGGACGGGAAAAACTGTTTTTT. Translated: CASTRRQGREKLFF.

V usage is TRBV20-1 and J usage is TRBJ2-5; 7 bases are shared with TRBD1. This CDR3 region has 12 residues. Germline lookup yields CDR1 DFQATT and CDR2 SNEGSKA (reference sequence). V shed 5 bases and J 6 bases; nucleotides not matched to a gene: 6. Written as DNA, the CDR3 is TGCAGTGCTGGGGAAGGGGGCAAGACCCAGTACTTC. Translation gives CSAGEGGKTQYF.

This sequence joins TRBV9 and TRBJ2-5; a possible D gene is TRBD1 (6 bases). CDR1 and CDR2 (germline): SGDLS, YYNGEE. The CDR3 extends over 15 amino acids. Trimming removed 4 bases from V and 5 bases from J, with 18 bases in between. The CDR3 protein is CASSNSGEKGETQYF. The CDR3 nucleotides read TGTGCCAGCAGCAACTCAGGGGAGAAGGGCGAGACCCAGTACTTC. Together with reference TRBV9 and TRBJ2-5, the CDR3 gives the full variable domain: DSGVTQTPKHLITATGQRVTLRCSPRSGDLSVYWYQQSLDQGLQFLIQYYNGEERAKGNILERFSAQQFPDLHSELNLSSLELGDSALYFCASSNSGEKGETQYFGPGTRLLVL.

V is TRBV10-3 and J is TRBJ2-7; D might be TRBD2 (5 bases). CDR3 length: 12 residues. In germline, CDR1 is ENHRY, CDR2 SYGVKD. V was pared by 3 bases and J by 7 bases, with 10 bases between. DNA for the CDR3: TGTGCCATCAGTGAAATCGGGGTAGAGCAGTACTTC. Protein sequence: CAISEIGVEQYF.

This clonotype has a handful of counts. This CDR3 is CASSLDRRQRGSGHNEQFF. CDR3 nucleotides: TGTGCCAGCAGCTTAGATCGACGTCAGCGGGGGAGCGGCCACAATGAGCAGTTCTTC. The genes are TRBV11-2 and TRBJ2-1; 8 bases are a match to TRBD2. CDR3 length: 19 residues. Germline V gives CDR1 SGHAT, CDR2 FQNNGV. V shed 0 bases and J 5 bases; nucleotides not matched to a gene: 15.

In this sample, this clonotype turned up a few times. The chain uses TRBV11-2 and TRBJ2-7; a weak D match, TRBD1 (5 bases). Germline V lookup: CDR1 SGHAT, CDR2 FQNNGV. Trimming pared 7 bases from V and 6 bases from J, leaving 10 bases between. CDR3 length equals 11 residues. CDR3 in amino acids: CASTLGLEQYF. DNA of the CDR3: TGTGCCAGCACCTTGGGGCTCGAGCAGTACTTC.

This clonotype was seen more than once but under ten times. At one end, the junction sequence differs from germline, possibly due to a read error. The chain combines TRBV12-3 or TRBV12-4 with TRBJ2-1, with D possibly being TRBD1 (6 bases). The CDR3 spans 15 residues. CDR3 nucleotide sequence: TGTGCCAGCAGTGCGAACAGGGTTCTGGACAATCAGCAGTTCTTC. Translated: CASSANRVLDNQQFF.

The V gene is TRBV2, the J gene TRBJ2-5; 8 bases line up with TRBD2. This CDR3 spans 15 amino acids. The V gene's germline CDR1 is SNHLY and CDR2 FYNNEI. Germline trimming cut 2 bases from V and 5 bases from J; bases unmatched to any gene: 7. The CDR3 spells CASSEIAGFGETQYF. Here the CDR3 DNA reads TGTGCCAGCAGTGAAATAGCGGGGTTTGGGGAGACCCAGTACTTC.

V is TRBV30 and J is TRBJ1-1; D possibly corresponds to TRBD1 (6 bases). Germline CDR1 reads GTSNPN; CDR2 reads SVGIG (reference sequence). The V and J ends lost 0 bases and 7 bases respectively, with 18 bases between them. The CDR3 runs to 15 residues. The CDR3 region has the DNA TGTGCCTGGAGTGTATCTGAGACAGGCAAACATGAAGCTTTCTTT. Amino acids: CAWSVSETGKHEAFF. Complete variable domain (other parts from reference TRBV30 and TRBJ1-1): SQTIHQWPATLVQPVGSPLSLECTVEGTSNPNLYWYRQAAGRGLQLLFYSVGIGQISSEVPQNLSASRPQDRQFILSSKKLLLSDSGFYLCAWSVSETGKHEAFFGQGTRLTVV.